These 14 T cell receptor beta chains were all obtained from the same sample, sequenced in a study of patients and donors after allogeneic stem cell transplantation. MiXCR, applied by TCRdb to the RT-PCR reads, yields one record per CDR3 protein. The sample has roughly 940,000 distinct CDR3 sequences, under 20% seen once. Sequenced sample: blood, either unsorted or a sorted T cell fraction (not recorded which). Receptor source: a human donor who was either an allogeneic HSCT recipient or a stem cell or donor lymphocyte infusion donor (not recorded which). It is not recorded whose cells these are; they may come from a transplant donor.

This clonotype was found a few times. The rearrangement joins TRBV20-1 to TRBJ2-3; D is unresolved. The CDR3 length is 14 residues. V was shortened by 6 bases and J by 3 bases, with 16 bases between the two germline ends. The germline gives CDR1 DFQATT, CDR2 SNEGSKA (reference sequence). CDR3 residues: CSAGLLRVTDTQYF. CDR3 nucleotides: TGCAGTGCAGGTCTTTTACGGGTGACAGATACGCAGTATTTT.

The CDR3 sequence: CASSLASGVYTIYF. The DNA of the CDR3 is TGTGCCAGCAGCTTAGCGTCCGGGGTTTACACCATATATTTT. The V and J genes are TRBV7-2 and TRBJ1-3; D unclear. The V and J ends lost 0 bases and 8 bases respectively, with 11 bases between them. The CDR3 has 14 residues. Germline V gives CDR1 SGHTA, CDR2 FQGNSA.

This clonotype was recorded a few times. The chain uses TRBV9 and TRBJ1-1; TRBD1 is a possible D gene (6 bases). This CDR3 region has 14 residues. Trimming cost V 0 bases and J 4 bases, with 10 bases left between them. The germline CDR1 and CDR2 sequences are SGDLS and YYNGEE. Here the CDR3 DNA reads TGTGCCAGCAGCGTAGCAGGGGTGGGCACTGAAGCTTTCTTT. This codes for CASSVAGVGTEAFF.

The chain recombines TRBV28 with TRBJ2-1; the match to TRBD2 covers 8 bases. Looked up from germline, CDR1 is MDHEN and CDR2 is SYDVKM. The CDR3 has 15 amino acids. The J segment lost 6 bases and the V segment lost 5 bases, leaving 9 bases of the junction unmatched. In DNA, the CDR3 is TGTGCCAGCAGTCCCTTAGCGGGGAGCTTCAATGAGCAGTTCTTC. Protein: CASSPLAGSFNEQFF.

This rearrangement joins TRBV12-3 or TRBV12-4 to TRBJ2-5; 11 nucleotides line up with TRBD1. CDR3 size: 16 residues. The V and J ends lost 2 bases and 5 bases, in that order; junction bases with no gene match: 7. The CDR3, as DNA: TGTGCCAGCAGTTTATCCGGGACAGGGGGTCGCGAGACCCAGTACTTC. Its translation: CASSLSGTGGRETQYF.

CDR3 sequence reads: CASSFELAETHEQYF. CDR3 DNA sequence: TGTGCCAGCAGCTTTGAACTAGCGGAGACCCACGAGCAGTACTTC. The V gene is TRBV7-9, the J gene TRBJ2-7; 8 bases map to TRBD2. V lost 3 bases and J lost 5; bases outside the gene matches: 9. The CDR3 is made up of 15 amino acids. Per the germline V gene, CDR1 is SEHNR and CDR2 is FQNEAQ (reference sequence).

Details on this clonotype: The junction departs from germline at one end; a sequencing error may be responsible. The chain links TRBV7-7 to TRBJ2-5; D perhaps matches TRBD2 (6 bases). The CDR3 runs to 14 residues. Germline V CDR1 and CDR2: SSHAT, FNYEAQ (reference sequence). Written as DNA, the CDR3 is TGTGCTAGCAGCCCCGGGGGTGGGTCAGAGACCCAGTACTTC. Its translation: CASSPGGGSETQYF.

The chain recombines TRBV12-3 or TRBV12-4 with TRBJ1-5; 8 bases fit TRBD1. V lost 8 bases, J lost 7 bases, and 7 bases stayed unmatched. This CDR3 is built from 13 residues. CDR3 bases: TGTGCCAGCTTGCCAGGGGGCGGGCAGCCCCAGCATTTT. Protein product: CASLPGGGQPQHF.

The V gene is TRBV30, the J gene TRBJ1-1; 8 nucleotides line up with TRBD1. The CDR3 covers 15 residues. V lost 7 bases, J lost 5 bases, and 15 bases stayed unmatched. Germline V lookup: CDR1 GTSNPN, CDR2 SVGIG (reference sequence). The CDR3 coding sequence is TGTGCCTTGGAATCAAACCAGGGGGCCGGGACTGAAGCTTTCTTT. Amino acids: CALESNQGAGTEAFF.

There are a few counts of this clonotype. The chain carries TRBV12-3 or TRBV12-4 and TRBJ1-5, with a weak D call TRBD1 (5 bases). Between the trimmed V and J ends, which lost 3 bases and 3 bases, there was a span of 12 bases. The CDR3 runs 15 residues. Here the CDR3 reads CASSFPWGDNQPQHF. The CDR3 DNA sequence: TGTGCCAGCAGTTTCCCTTGGGGGGACAATCAGCCCCAGCATTTT.

The CDR3 nucleotides are TGTGCCAGCAGAGCCGGAGGCACTAGAACCAATGAGCAGTTCTTC. Amino acid sequence: CASRAGGTRTNEQFF. This rearrangement joins TRBV3-1 to TRBJ2-1, with D possibly being TRBD2 (5 bases). In germline, CDR1 is LGHDT, CDR2 YNNKEL (reference sequence). This CDR3 has 15 residues. The ends were cut back, 6 bases at V and 6 bases at J, with 18 bases in the middle.

There are a few counts of this clonotype. V gene TRBV4-1 combines with J gene TRBJ1-4; 10 bases match TRBD1. CDR1 MGHRA and CDR2 YSYEKL come from the germline V gene. V dropped 1 base and J dropped 8; count of bases not matched to a gene: 7. There are 16 residues in the CDR3. The CDR3 protein is CASSQGWTGGKEKLFF. CDR3 DNA sequence: TGCGCCAGCAGCCAAGGATGGACAGGGGGTAAAGAAAAACTGTTTTTT.

The chain has TRBV11-3 and TRBJ2-3; D call uncertain. V shed 0 bases and J shed 8 bases, with 12 bases lying between them. The CDR3 loop spans 14 amino acids. Looked up from germline, CDR1 is SGHNT and CDR2 is YENEEA. This CDR3 reads CASSLEKSPLTQYF. In DNA form, the CDR3 reads TGTGCCAGCAGCTTAGAAAAATCCCCGCTTACGCAGTATTTT.

The chain links TRBV6-1 to TRBJ2-1, with 8 bases fitting TRBD2. Germline loops: CDR1 MNHNS, CDR2 SASEGT. The CDR3 covers 17 residues. With 5 bases clipped from V and 4 bases from J, the junction kept 13 bases outside the gene matches. The CDR3 here is CASSTHGGVTAYNEQFF. As DNA, the CDR3 is TGTGCCAGCAGTACACACGGGGGGGTCACGGCATACAATGAGCAGTTCTTC.